The sequence of this T cell receptor (beta chain) was determined in a study of PD-1 blockade in classical Hodgkin lymphoma. The time point denotes: cycle 4 day 1 (C4D1), after 5 to 7 weeks of nivolumab. All the patients suffered relapse after autologous stem cell transplantation, and brentuximab vedotin exposure differed. Study-wide results and limits: The causes of the repertoire differences, possibly disease activity or prior therapy, remain undefined. Patients newly diagnosed and complete responders had comparable baseline diversity. By C4D1 there was a significant rise in CD4+ TCR diversity but not in CD8+ TCR diversity. Newly diagnosed patients were reported to start with lower TCR diversity than healthy donors.

The assay was immunoSEQ multiplex PCR, and TCRdb's table has in-frame clones only and misses some. The sample contains 100,000 or so clones, about 92% of which appear only once. Comments on this clone: Its antigen remains unknown.

The starting material was peripheral blood mononuclear cells (PBMCs), obtained before the fourth cycle of nivolumab. The receptor was isolated from a human donor with classical Hodgkin lymphoma.

The CDR3 DNA is TGCGCCAGCAGTGATTCGGGACACCGCACAGATACGCAGTATTTT. It translates to CASSDSGHRTDTQYF. This chain uses TRBV10-1 with TRBJ2-3, with D possibly matching TRBD1 (6 bases). Germline lookup yields CDR1 WNHNN and CDR2 SYGVQD (reference sequence). The CDR3 is 15 residues long. With 3 bases removed from V and 1 base from J, the gap between germline ends came to 11 bases.